This T cell receptor beta chain was identified in a study of shared clonotypes between healthy human individuals. This CDR3 has 14 residues. The germline V gene has CDR1 SNHLY and CDR2 FYNNEI. V trimming: 4 bases; J trimming: 5 bases; junction bases outside the gene matches: 3. Data came from immunoSEQ multiplex PCR; TCRdb stores just in-frame clones and leaves some out. This table holds 2 million or so clones, 85% to 95% found once. What was sequenced was naive CD4+ T cells sorted from blood. Subset meaning: CD45RA+ positively selected. The sequence came from a man in his late teens or twenties in good health. V usage is TRBV2 and J usage is TRBJ1-1, with 11 bases identical to TRBD1. CDR3 residues: CASSVGTGGTEAFF. The DNA for the CDR3 is TGTGCCAGCAGTGTCGGGACAGGGGGTACTGAAGCTTTCTTT.